This T cell receptor (beta chain) was found in a study of blood T cells in healthy people across ages. A note on this clonotype: This may stem from a read error, because a much larger clone lies one nucleotide away.

The authors ran a second PCR of roughly 6 to 12 cycles using a sample-barcoded 5' primer and a J-beta primer mix. TCRdb analysed the 5' RACE reads with MiXCR anew, one entry per CDR3 protein. The profile shows 650,000 to 900,000 distinct CDR3 sequences, less than 80% of them singletons. There are 15 residues in the CDR3. Sample: blood. V gene TRBV12-3 or TRBV12-4 combines with J gene TRBJ2-1, with D maybe TRBD2 (7 bases). The J call may not be correct, given that the DNA end is closer to TRBJ2-7. The receptor's source is a man younger than 40 in good health. Here the CDR3 DNA reads TGTGCCAGCAGTTTGGGGGGGGCCTCCTACAATGAGCAGTACTTC. Translation: CASSLGGASYNEQYF.